The T cell receptor beta chain under discussion was sequenced for a study of blood T cell repertoires in COVID-19. V gave up 4 bases and J gave up 6 bases, with 17 bases separating them. The CDR3 totals 14 residues. Germline values: CDR1 SGHRS, CDR2 YFSETQ. Here immunoSEQ multiplex PCR was the method, and the copy in TCRdb shows in-frame clones only, minus some. Of 120,000 or so clones in the sample, around 83% were seen once. Sample: peripheral blood. The sequence was collected from a man older than 75 with active or convalescent COVID-19. This chain joins TRBV5-1 and TRBJ2-7, with TRBD2 as a possible D gene (5 bases). The CDR3 region is CASSGRGLPLEQYF. The CDR3 coding sequence is TGCGCCAGCAGCGGGCGCGGACTGCCCCTCGAGCAGTACTTC.